What follows are 12 T cell receptor beta chains derived from one specimen sequenced in a study of T-cell reconstitution after alpha-beta-depleted transplantation in children. Researchers prepared the TCRbeta library using unique molecular identifiers, the study reports. One entry per CDR3 protein, called by TCRdb with MiXCR from the PCR reads. The sample has 530,000 or so distinct CDR3 sequences, roughly 30% seen once. The material was PBMCs, obtained before TCRalphabeta/CD19-depleted stem cell transplant. Source of these receptors: a boy under two years old with Wiskott-Aldrich syndrome, due to receive a stem cell transplant.

This clonotype was seen ten or more times. This chain links TRBV5-1 with TRBJ2-1; 8 bases align to TRBD2. Germline V gives CDR1 SGHRS, CDR2 YFSETQ. V gave up 4 bases and J gave up 2 bases; unmatched junction bases: 5. The CDR3 has 15 residues. The CDR3 DNA reads as TGCGCCAGCAGCACGGGACTAGGTCCCTACAATGAGCAGTTCTTC. It encodes CASSTGLGPYNEQFF.

The gene calls are TRBV5-1 and TRBJ2-5, with D tentatively TRBD2 (6 bases). V was cut by 4 bases and J by 5 bases, with 15 bases left in between. Germline CDR1 and CDR2: SGHRS and YFSETQ. This CDR3 comprises 14 residues. CDR3 amino acids: CASSGGTVGETQYF. The DNA for the CDR3 is TGCGCCAGCAGCGGCGGGACGGTAGGGGAGACCCAGTACTTC.

This chain joins TRBV4-1 and TRBJ1-4; 9 bases map to TRBD1. Looked up from germline, CDR1 is MGHRA and CDR2 is YSYEKL. The V gene end was trimmed by 1 base and the J gene end by 0 bases; junction bases not matched to a gene: 0. This CDR3 spans 16 amino acids. CDR3 region: CASSQGQGATNEKLFF. As DNA, the CDR3 is TGCGCCAGCAGCCAAGGACAGGGGGCAACTAATGAAAAACTGTTTTTT.

This chain uses TRBV5-1 with TRBJ2-3; no clear D. Germline V lookup: CDR1 SGHRS, CDR2 YFSETQ. Trimming took 0 bases from V and 0 from J, leaving 11 bases between them. The CDR3 runs 16 residues. The CDR3 spells CASSLVPRTSTDTQYF. The CDR3 nucleotides read TGCGCCAGCAGCTTGGTTCCGCGAACCAGCACAGATACGCAGTATTTT.

The chain links TRBV4-2 to TRBJ2-1; D remains ambiguous. V lost 4 bases and J lost 0, with 13 bases in between. Germline V gene data show CDR1 as LGHNA and CDR2 as YNFKEQ. The CDR3 is made up of 16 amino acids. CDR3 residues: CASSRVGESSYNEQFF. The CDR3 DNA follows: TGTGCCAGCAGCCGGGTTGGGGAAAGCTCCTACAATGAGCAGTTCTTC.

This sequence joins TRBV12-3 or TRBV12-4 and TRBJ1-4; 7 bases agree with TRBD1. The CDR3 extends over 15 amino acids. V dropped 6 bases and J dropped 9; count of bases not matched to a gene: 13. The CDR3 is CASRSTGQAEKKLFF. The CDR3 nucleotides read TGTGCCAGCAGATCTACCGGACAGGCCGAAAAAAAACTGTTTTTT.

The rearrangement links TRBV4-1 to TRBJ2-1; TRBD2 might be the D (6 bases). The CDR3 spans 18 residues. The ends were cut back, 0 bases at V and 2 bases at J, with 17 bases in the middle. Germline CDR1 is MGHRA and CDR2 is YSYEKL. The CDR3, as DNA: TGCGCCAGCAGCCAAGAGGTCGGTAGCGGAGGTACCTACAATGAGCAGTTCTTC. This codes for CASSQEVGSGGTYNEQFF.

This chain uses TRBV10-3 with TRBJ2-1; TRBD2 aligns across 9 bases. The CDR3 sequence is 13 residues long. The trim removed 8 bases at V and 8 bases at J, leaving 7 bases unmatched. The germline V gene has CDR1 ENHRY and CDR2 SYGVKD. In DNA, the CDR3 is TGTGCCATCCAAGGGACTAGCCACGATGAGCAGTTCTTC. It yields the protein CAIQGTSHDEQFF.

This sequence joins TRBV2 and TRBJ2-6, with D maybe TRBD2 (6 bases). The length of the CDR3 is 16 residues. V gave up 6 bases and J gave up 2 bases, with 14 bases separating them. Germline V lookup: CDR1 SNHLY, CDR2 FYNNEI. The CDR3 region is CASSSSRGTGANVLTF. CDR3 in DNA: TGTGCCAGCAGCAGTAGTCGGGGGACTGGGGCCAACGTCCTGACTTTC.

The CDR3: CASSVEVRNEQFF. CDR3 DNA sequence: TGTGCCAGCAGCGTAGAGGTCAGGAATGAGCAGTTCTTC. The gene calls are TRBV9 and TRBJ2-1; unclear D gene. Trimming took 0 bases from V and 7 from J, leaving 8 bases between them. Germline CDR1 SGDLS, CDR2 YYNGEE. The CDR3 loop spans 13 amino acids.

The chain recombines TRBV5-1 with TRBJ1-2; D call uncertain. Per the germline V gene, CDR1 is SGHRS and CDR2 is YFSETQ. The CDR3 extends over 16 amino acids. Trimming removed 1 base at V and 4 bases at J, with 17 bases between. CDR3 sequence (DNA): TGCGCCAGCAGCTTGTACCCCTACCCGGGCCGCTATGGCTACACCTTC. Protein: CASSLYPYPGRYGYTF.

The chain combines TRBV20-1 with TRBJ1-2, with D perhaps matching TRBD1 (5 bases). Trimming cost V 5 bases and J 3 bases, with 25 bases left between them. Germline V gene lookup returns CDR1 DFQATT and CDR2 SNEGSKA (reference sequence). This CDR3 region has 17 residues. The DNA for the CDR3 is TGCAGTGCTTCCCCAAAAGGATGGGTAGGGACGCACTATGGCTACACCTTC. It specifies CSASPKGWVGTHYGYTF.